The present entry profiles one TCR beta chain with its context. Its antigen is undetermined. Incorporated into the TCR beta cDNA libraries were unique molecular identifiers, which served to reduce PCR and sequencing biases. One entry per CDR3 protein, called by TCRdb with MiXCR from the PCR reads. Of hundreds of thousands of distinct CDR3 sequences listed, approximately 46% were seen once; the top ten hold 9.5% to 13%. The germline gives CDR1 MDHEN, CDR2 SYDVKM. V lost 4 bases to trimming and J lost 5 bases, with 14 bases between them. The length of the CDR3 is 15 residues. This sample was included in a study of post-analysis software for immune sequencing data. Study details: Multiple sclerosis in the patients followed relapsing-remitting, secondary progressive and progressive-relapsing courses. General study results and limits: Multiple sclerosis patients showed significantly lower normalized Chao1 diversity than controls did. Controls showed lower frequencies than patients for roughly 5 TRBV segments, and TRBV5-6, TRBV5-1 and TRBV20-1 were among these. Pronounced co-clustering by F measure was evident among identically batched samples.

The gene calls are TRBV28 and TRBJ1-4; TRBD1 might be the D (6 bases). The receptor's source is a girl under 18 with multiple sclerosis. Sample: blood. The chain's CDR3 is CASSSPGQLNEKLFF. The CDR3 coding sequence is TGTGCCAGCAGTTCACCGGGACAACTAAATGAAAAACTGTTTTTT.